These T cell receptor beta chains were read from a single sample in a study of response to subunit inactivated influenza vaccine. TCRdb recomputed calls from the RT-PCR reads with MiXCR, one row per CDR3 protein. This table holds hundreds of thousands of distinct CDR3 sequences, 10% to 12% found once. This sample was shared with a second study, whose subject was T cells expressing NK-cell markers.

Sequenced here: PBMCs from blood, sampled on the day of vaccination. Source of these receptors: a man aged 45 to 65 who received an inactivated influenza vaccine. Both conserved end residues are part of each CDR3. Fields, in order: V gene, J gene, D gene, clone size, CDR3 protein, CDR3 DNA. A D gene is named only where the DNA matches it firmly. The size entry is marked missing in some rows and otherwise reads once, few, many or a size class.

TRBV28	TRBJ1-2	TRBD1	NA	CASSFPGQGHYGYTF	TGTGCCAGCAGTTTTCCGGGACAGGGGCACTATGGCTACACCTTC
TRBV5-5	TRBJ2-7	NA	few	CASSYDPVPSSYEQYF	TGTGCCAGCAGTTATGACCCCGTCCCCAGCTCCTACGAGCAGTACTTC
TRBV7-2	TRBJ2-1	TRBD2	NA	CASSNSGATYNEQFF	TGTGCCAGCAGCAACAGCGGGGCTACCTACAATGAGCAGTTCTTC
TRBV20-1	TRBJ2-4	NA	NA	CSAPRPGSLAKNIQYF	TGCAGTGCTCCTCGACCGGGGTCCCTAGCCAAAAACATTCAGTACTTC
TRBV5-1	TRBJ2-1	NA	NA	CASSLDLTGSQFF	TGCGCCAGCAGCTTGGACTTAACAGGATCCCAGTTCTTC
TRBV7-2	TRBJ1-1	NA	many	CASSLMGLNTEAFF	TGTGCCAGCAGCTTAATGGGTCTGAACACTGAAGCTTTCTTT
TRBV7-2	TRBJ2-3	NA	many	CASTPSGDTQYF	TGTGCCAGCACCCCCTCGGGAGATACGCAGTATTTT
TRBV29-1	TRBJ2-4	TRBD1	few	CSGGTENIQYF	TGCAGCGGTGGGACAGAAAACATTCAGTACTTC
TRBV7-9	TRBJ2-5	NA	few	CASTKGTRGETQYF	TGTGCCAGCACCAAGGGCACCCGGGGGGAGACCCAGTACTTC
TRBV29-1	TRBJ2-1	TRBD2	few	CSVRLTSGRNEQFF	TGCAGCGTTAGATTGACTAGCGGGAGGAATGAGCAGTTCTTC
TRBV4-2	TRBJ1-1	NA	few	CASSPRTGKAEAFF	TGTGCCAGCAGCCCGAGAACAGGTAAGGCTGAAGCTTTCTTT
TRBV20-1	TRBJ2-1	NA	NA	CSARVGQNYNEQFF	TGCAGTGCTAGAGTCGGTCAGAATTACAATGAGCAGTTCTTC
TRBV18	TRBJ2-7	NA	few	CASSRTFGVYEQYF	TGTGCCAGCTCACGTACATTCGGGGTGTACGAGCAGTACTTC
TRBV7-8	TRBJ2-5	TRBD1	NA	CASSIWTGSQETQYF	TGTGCCAGCAGCATATGGACAGGGTCGCAAGAGACCCAGTACTTC
TRBV5-1	TRBJ2-5	TRBD1	few	CASSDTGGVETQYF	TGCGCCAGCAGCGATACAGGGGGCGTGGAGACCCAGTACTTC
TRBV4-2	TRBJ2-7	NA	NA	CASSQDIQGRNEQYF	TGTGCCAGCAGCCAAGATATTCAGGGGAGGAACGAGCAGTACTTC
TRBV25-1	TRBJ2-1	TRBD2	few	CASSEIVAGASYNEQFF	TGTGCCAGCAGTGAAATAGTAGCGGGGGCCTCCTACAATGAGCAGTTCTTC
TRBV5-5	TRBJ2-3	TRBD2	NA	CASSLVPAGGDTQYF	TGTGCCAGCAGCTTGGTCCCAGCGGGAGGAGATACGCAGTATTTT
TRBV3-1	TRBJ2-2	NA	NA	CASSQERPAGTGELFF	TGTGCCAGCAGCCAAGAAAGACCAGCTGGCACCGGGGAGCTGTTTTTT
TRBV6-6	TRBJ2-1	NA	few	CASTQMVSGEQFF	TGTGCCAGCACCCAAATGGTTAGCGGTGAGCAGTTCTTC
TRBV29-1	TRBJ2-3	TRBD2	NA	CSVVLAGEPSGTQYF	TGCAGCGTTGTACTAGCGGGAGAACCGAGTGGTACGCAGTATTTT
TRBV27	TRBJ2-1	TRBD1	few	CASSPGQGTNEQFF	TGTGCCAGCAGCCCGGGACAGGGGACGAATGAGCAGTTCTTC
TRBV29-1	TRBJ2-3	TRBD1	many	CSVVSLSWDRDTDTQYF	TGCAGCGTTGTCTCTCTTTCGTGGGACAGGGACACAGATACGCAGTATTTT
TRBV28	TRBJ2-5	TRBD1	NA	CASSFRSRTGGRTQYF	TGTGCCAGCAGTTTTCGCTCACGGACAGGGGGTAGGACCCAGTACTTC
TRBV29-1	TRBJ2-5	TRBD2	many	CSVESLAGFQETQYF	TGCAGCGTTGAGAGTCTAGCGGGGTTCCAAGAGACCCAGTACTTC
TRBV2	TRBJ2-7	NA	few	CASSEETGRYYEQYF	TGTGCCAGCAGTGAAGAAACAGGGAGGTACTACGAGCAGTACTTC
TRBV18	TRBJ2-4	NA	NA	CASSLLGHDIQYF	TGTGCCAGCTCACTTTTGGGACACGACATTCAGTACTTC
TRBV10-3	TRBJ2-3	TRBD1	many	CAISDLTGGGGTQYF	TGTGCCATCAGTGACCTGACAGGGGGCGGGGGTACGCAGTATTTT
TRBV4-3	TRBJ2-3	TRBD2	NA	CASSQTGLADSTDTQYF	TGCGCCAGCAGCCAAACCGGACTAGCGGATAGCACAGATACGCAGTATTTT
TRBV20-1	TRBJ2-7	NA	NA	CSAFIGIYEQYF	TGCAGTGCCTTCATAGGGATCTACGAGCAGTACTTC
TRBV5-1	TRBJ2-7	NA	few	CASSLAHGVYEQYF	TGCGCCAGCAGCTTGGCCCACGGAGTCTACGAGCAGTACTTC
TRBV6-2/TRBV6-3	TRBJ2-5	NA	NA	CASREGRETQYF	TGTGCCAGCAGAGAGGGAAGAGAGACCCAGTACTTC
TRBV29-1	TRBJ1-1	NA	NA	CSVGQGHTEAFF	TGCAGCGTTGGCCAGGGTCACACTGAAGCTTTCTTT
TRBV7-2	TRBJ2-1	NA	NA	CASSSGTTGGQFF	TGTGCCAGCAGCTCCGGGACAACGGGAGGGCAGTTCTTC
TRBV9	TRBJ2-1	NA	NA	CASSTGAGAHNEQFF	TGTGCCAGCAGCACTGGGGCAGGGGCCCACAATGAGCAGTTCTTC
TRBV5-1	TRBJ1-1	NA	NA	CASSLDPSNTEAFF	TGCGCCAGCAGCTTGGATCCATCGAACACTGAAGCTTTCTTT
TRBV7-2	TRBJ1-6	NA	few	CASSLGAPNSPLHF	TGTGCCAGCAGCTTGGGGGCCCCTAATTCACCCCTCCACTTT
TRBV4-1	TRBJ2-4	TRBD2	NA	CASSPGLAGGLAKNIQYF	TGCGCCAGCAGCCCCGGACTAGCGGGGGGGCTAGCCAAAAACATTCAGTACTTC
TRBV7-6	TRBJ2-1	NA	NA	CASSPDYGFYNEQFF	TGTGCCAGCAGCCCTGATTACGGGTTCTACAATGAGCAGTTCTTC
TRBV10-3	TRBJ2-7	TRBD2	few	CAISAAGGTYEQYF	TGTGCCATCAGTGCAGCGGGGGGAACCTACGAGCAGTACTTC
TRBV20-1	TRBJ2-2	TRBD2	NA	CSADPGIAGGPSVNTGELFF	TGCAGTGCTGACCCTGGAATAGCGGGAGGGCCTTCTGTGAACACCGGGGAGCTGTTTTTT
TRBV9	TRBJ2-5	NA	NA	CASSVHQVSQETQYF	TGTGCCAGCAGCGTACATCAGGTTTCTCAAGAGACCCAGTACTTC
TRBV6-5	TRBJ2-5	NA	few	CASSYFGSAETQYF	TGTGCCAGCAGTTACTTTGGGTCGGCAGAGACCCAGTACTTC
TRBV7-9	TRBJ1-5	NA	NA	CASSQAGRVSNQPQHF	TGTGCCAGCAGCCAGGCAGGGCGGGTAAGCAATCAGCCCCAGCATTTT
TRBV4-3	TRBJ2-1	TRBD2	NA	CASSQRTSGVNEQFF	TGCGCCAGCAGCCAAAGGACTAGCGGGGTAAATGAGCAGTTCTTC
TRBV20-1	TRBJ2-7	TRBD1	few	CSARDRNRGYEQYF	TGCAGTGCTAGAGATCGGAACAGGGGCTACGAGCAGTACTTC
TRBV29-1	TRBJ2-1	NA	many	CSVDLSYNEQFF	TGCAGCGTTGACCTATCCTACAATGAGCAGTTCTTC
TRBV24-1	TRBJ2-5	NA	NA	CATSDDSYQETQYF	TGTGCCACCAGCGACGACAGCTACCAAGAGACCCAGTACTTC
TRBV15	TRBJ2-7	NA	few	CATSSSNPGEQYF	TGTGCCACCAGCAGTAGTAATCCGGGCGAGCAGTACTTC
TRBV12-3/TRBV12-4	TRBJ1-5	NA	many	CASSTAWDSNQPQHF	TGTGCCAGCAGCACGGCATGGGACAGCAATCAGCCCCAGCATTTT
TRBV29-1	TRBJ2-7	NA	few	CSAPLGLRDPYEQYF	TGCAGCGCACCCCTCGGGTTGCGGGACCCCTACGAGCAGTACTTC
TRBV6-2/TRBV6-3	TRBJ2-7	NA	NA	CASSHPDYEQYF	TGTGCCAGCAGTCACCCAGATTACGAGCAGTACTTC
TRBV16	TRBJ2-7	NA	NA	CASSQRDKGEQYF	TGTGCCAGCAGCCAACGGGACAAAGGCGAGCAGTACTTC
TRBV10-2	TRBJ2-7	NA	few	CASSERGKQYF	TGCGCCAGCAGTGAGAGGGGCAAGCAGTACTTC